The TCR beta chain described here comes from a study of T cell responses to AZD1222 COVID-19 vaccine. Points from the study as a whole: The donor group comprised mostly white British people and more females; the analysis possibly underestimated clonal diversity.

The CDR3 loop spans 13 amino acids. CDR1 and CDR2 from the germline V gene are SGHRS and YFSETQ. V lost 0 bases, J lost 8 bases, and 6 bases lay in between. The protocol was immunoSEQ multiplex PCR, while the TCRdb copy is restricted to in-frame clones and leaves out a portion. The table shows 150,000 or so clones, with about 91% occurring only once. Points on this clone: Its antigen is undetermined.

The sequencing used peripheral blood, collected on day 0 of AZD1222 vaccination. The TCR was taken from an adult in good health. The gene calls are TRBV5-1 and TRBJ1-6; D gene uncertain. This CDR3 reads CASSLETDSPLHF. The CDR3 DNA reads TGCGCCAGCAGCTTGGAAACCGATTCACCCCTCCACTTT.